Listed here are 17 T cell receptor beta chains from one sample, sequenced in a study of T cell repertoires in cytomegalovirus infection (dated by TCRdb to about 2019). The reads were generated on an Illumina HiSeq 1500. TCRdb's own reprocessing of the public reads used fastp at Q25 and MiXCR and kept productive beta chains. Merged by CDR3 protein, the rows form single entries marked with the most common genes and DNA. Across this sample there are approximately 700,000 distinct CDR3 sequences, with 35% seen only once. Under 3.5% of the sample is held by the ten biggest clonotypes. The specimen was PBMCs. The receptors derive from a human donor in good health (CMV status not recorded). Some clones in this sample may be carry-over from other donors' samples.

This clonotype was counted at least ten times. The V call is TRBV7-8, the J call TRBJ1-5; no firm D call. From germline, CDR1 is SGHVS and CDR2 FQNEAQ. Trimming took off 5 bases at V and 5 bases at J, with 7 bases between the two ends. The CDR3 spans 12 residues. This chain's CDR3 is CASSAGYQPQHF. The CDR3, as DNA: TGTGCCAGCAGCGCAGGCTATCAGCCCCAGCATTTT.

The chain couples TRBV29-1 to TRBJ1-1; 7 bases are shared with TRBD1. V was clipped by 7 bases and J by 3 bases; unmatched bases: 8. Germline lookup yields CDR1 SQVTM and CDR2 ANQGSEA. CDR3 length: 13 residues. This chain's CDR3 is CSGQGQSYTEAFF. The CDR3 nucleotides are TGCAGCGGTCAGGGACAGAGTTACACTGAAGCTTTCTTT.

V and J are TRBV7-9 and TRBJ1-5; D may be TRBD1 (6 bases). Trimming removed 0 bases from V and 3 bases from J, with 18 bases in between. This CDR3 is built from 18 residues. Germline V lookup: CDR1 SEHNR, CDR2 FQNEAQ (reference sequence). The DNA for the CDR3 is TGTGCCAGCAGCTTAGCGGGAGGGGGGGCGGTCGACAATCAGCCCCAGCATTTT. Translating it yields CASSLAGGGAVDNQPQHF.

The chain employs TRBV25-1 and TRBJ2-2; D is possibly TRBD2 (5 bases). V lost 6 bases, J lost 0 bases, and 14 bases lay in between. The CDR3 has 16 amino acids. CDR1 and CDR2 (germline): MGHDK, SYGVNS. CDR3 nucleotides: TGTGCCAGCAGCGAAGCGGACGATGCGAACACCGGGGAGCTGTTTTTT. Translation: CASSEADDANTGELFF. Drawing the rest from reference TRBV25-1 and TRBJ2-2, the complete variable domain is EADIYQTPRYLVIGTGKKITLECSQTMGHDKMYWYQQDPGMELHLIHYSYGVNSTEKGDLSSESTVSRIRTEHFPLTLESARPSHTSQYLCASSEADDANTGELFFGEGSRLTVL.

This clonotype was seen a few times. This chain connects TRBV28 to TRBJ2-6, with D possibly TRBD1 on 6 matching bases. The CDR3 runs 16 residues. The ends were cut back, 5 bases at V and 0 bases at J, with 11 bases in the middle. CDR1 is MDHEN, CDR2 SYDVKM, per germline. The CDR3 spells CASSPTGLSGANVLTF. In DNA form, the CDR3 reads TGTGCCAGCAGTCCTACAGGGCTCTCTGGGGCCAACGTCCTGACTTTC.

This clonotype has a count of ten or more. The chain combines TRBV7-2 with TRBJ2-1; TRBD2 matches at 9 bases. CDR3 length: 16 amino acids. Germline CDR1 SGHTA, CDR2 FQGNSA. Trimming cost V 1 base and J 8 bases; bases outside gene matches: 9. Written as DNA, the CDR3 is TGTGCCAGCAGCTTAGTTGCGGGAGGGGAGGCGGATGAGCAGTTCTTC. It codes for CASSLVAGGEADEQFF. Using reference TRBV7-2 and TRBJ2-1 for the parts outside the CDR3, the full variable domain is GAGVSQSPSNKVTEKGKDVELRCDPISGHTALYWYRQSLGQGLEFLIYFQGNSAPDKSGLPSDRFSAERTGGSVSTLTIQRTQQEDSAVYLCASSLVAGGEADEQFFGPGTRLTVL.

The chain combines TRBV28 with TRBJ2-1; TRBD1 matches at 8 bases. Germline assignment: CDR1 MDHEN and CDR2 SYDVKM. CDR3 size: 17 residues. J gave up 0 bases and V 5 bases, and 9 bases lay outside the gene matches. The CDR3 coding sequence is TGTGCCAGCAGTCCCGGACAGGGTCTTAGCTCCTACAATGAGCAGTTCTTC. Translating it yields CASSPGQGLSSYNEQFF. The entire variable domain, with the rest obtained from reference TRBV28 and TRBJ2-1, is as follows: DVKVTQSSRYLVKRTGEKVFLECVQDMDHENMFWYRQDPGLGLRLIYFSYDVKMKEKGDIPEGYSVSREKKERFSLILESASTNQTSMYLCASSPGQGLSSYNEQFFGPGTRLTVL.

This clonotype was seen a handful of times. The J gene is TRBJ2-3, the V gene TRBV20-1; a possible D gene is TRBD2 (5 bases). The ends were cut back, 3 bases at V and 4 bases at J, with 8 bases in the middle. This CDR3 contains 12 residues. The germline V gene has CDR1 DFQATT and CDR2 SNEGSKA (reference sequence). The CDR3, as DNA: TGCAGTGCTAGCCTAGCTTCAGATACGCAGTATTTT. It specifies CSASLASDTQYF.

The chain is built from TRBV28 and TRBJ1-3; D is uncertain. Trimming removed 5 bases from V and 0 bases from J, with 5 bases in between. The germline CDR1 and CDR2 sequences are MDHEN and SYDVKM. CDR3 size: 13 residues. The CDR3, as DNA: TGTGCCAGCAGTCCGCACTCTGGAAACACCATATATTTT. Translating gives CASSPHSGNTIYF.

The V and J genes are TRBV6-5 and TRBJ2-1; tentatively, D is TRBD1 (5 bases). The CDR3 totals 15 residues. Germline CDR1 is MNHEY and CDR2 is SVGAGI. V lost 0 bases and J lost 6, with 12 bases in between. The CDR3 reads CASSYSTSGLNEQFF. The CDR3 DNA reads as TGTGCCAGCAGTTACTCGACGTCAGGGCTCAATGAGCAGTTCTTC.

CDR3 DNA sequence: TGTGCCAGCAGCACTCCCCGGACTAGCGGGGGGCTAGCCAAAAACATTCAGTACTTC. Amino acid sequence: CASSTPRTSGGLAKNIQYF. The V call is TRBV28, the J call TRBJ2-4; 14 nucleotides line up with TRBD2. Germline V lookup: CDR1 MDHEN, CDR2 SYDVKM. V trimming: 6 bases; J trimming: 0 bases; junction bases outside the gene matches: 10. The CDR3 extends over 19 amino acids.

This clonotype was counted a few times. The V and J genes are TRBV11-3 and TRBJ2-2, with D uncertain. Germline CDR1 is SGHNT and CDR2 is YENEEA. V was cut by 5 bases and J by 0 bases, with 7 bases left in between. CDR3 size: 14 residues. The CDR3 DNA follows: TGTGCCAGCAGCCGGGCAGCGAACACCGGGGAGCTGTTTTTT. As protein: CASSRAANTGELFF.

CDR3 in DNA: TGTGCCAGCAGTTACTCGGGACTAGGGACCGGGGAGCTGTTTTTT. Protein product: CASSYSGLGTGELFF. The rearrangement links TRBV6-2 or TRBV6-3 to TRBJ2-2; 8 bases map to TRBD2. Per germline, CDR1 MNHEY and CDR2 SVGEGT. The length of the CDR3 is 15 residues. The trim removed 0 bases at V and 5 bases at J, leaving 2 bases unmatched.

To note about this clonotype: Given a much more abundant clone one base away, this may be a read error. The V and J genes are TRBV4-1 and TRBJ1-2; D is possibly TRBD1 (5 bases). The germline CDR1 and CDR2 sequences are MGHRA and YSYEKL. The CDR3 extends over 13 amino acids. Deletions cut 4 bases from V and 8 bases from J, with 14 bases between. The CDR3 nucleotides read TGCGCCAGCAGCCCCGGGGACGGGCACGGCTACACCTTC. Translation gives CASSPGDGHGYTF.

The J gene is TRBJ1-5, the V gene TRBV28, with TRBD1 matching 7 bases. Trimming removed 6 bases from V and 5 bases from J; junction bases left unmatched: 7. This CDR3 is built from 14 residues. Germline CDR1 is MDHEN and CDR2 is SYDVKM. The CDR3 protein is CASSRQGKDQPQHF. The CDR3 region has the DNA TGTGCCAGCAGCAGACAGGGCAAGGATCAGCCCCAGCATTTT.

This clonotype turned up a few times. The V gene is TRBV10-3, the J gene TRBJ1-1, with D uncertain. Trimming removed 7 bases at V and 1 base at J, with 4 bases between. This CDR3 is built from 11 residues. Germline V gene sequence: CDR1 ENHRY, CDR2 SYGVKD. CDR3 nucleotides: TGTGCCATCAAGTCGAACACTGAAGCTTTCTTT. This encodes CAIKSNTEAFF.

This clonotype was counted many times. Here the CDR3 DNA reads TGTGCCAGCAGCCCTTCTAGCGGACGAATCCATACGCAGTATTTT. It translates to CASSPSSGRIHTQYF. The chain links TRBV7-6 to TRBJ2-3; TRBD2 matches at 7 bases. The germline V gene has CDR1 SGHVS and CDR2 FNYEAQ. Losses at the gene ends were 5 bases for V and 7 bases for J; bases not matched to a gene: 12. The CDR3 is 15 residues long.